This TCR beta chain is drawn from a study of blood T cell repertoires in COVID-19. About this clone: An end of the junction differs from the germline gene, which may be a read error.

The germline V gene encodes CDR1 KGHSH and CDR2 LQKENI. The CDR3 has 15 residues. Assay used: immunoSEQ multiplex PCR; TCRdb lists only in-frame clones, some missing. The repertoire holds about 210,000 clones, more than 85% seen once, with under 0.9% in the top ten. The specimen was peripheral blood. The sequence came from a man between 35 and 55 years old with acute or convalescent COVID-19. The rearrangement uses TRBV18 and TRBJ2-7, with 8 bases identical to TRBD1. The CDR3 coding sequence is TGTGCCAGCTCAGCAGGGGGCTATGGTCCCTACGAGCAGTATTTC. Its protein product is CASSAGGYGPYEQYF.